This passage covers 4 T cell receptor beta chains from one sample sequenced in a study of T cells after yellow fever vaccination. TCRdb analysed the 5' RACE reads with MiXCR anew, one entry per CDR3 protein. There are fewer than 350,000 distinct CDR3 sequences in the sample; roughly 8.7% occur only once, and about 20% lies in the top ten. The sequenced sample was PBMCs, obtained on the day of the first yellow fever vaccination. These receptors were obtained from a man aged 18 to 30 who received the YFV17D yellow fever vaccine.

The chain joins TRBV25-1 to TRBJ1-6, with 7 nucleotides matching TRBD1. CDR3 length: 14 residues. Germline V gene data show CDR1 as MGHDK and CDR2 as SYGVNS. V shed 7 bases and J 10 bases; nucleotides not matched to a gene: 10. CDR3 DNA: TGTGCCAGCACCCGCGGAGGGACAGAGTCACCCCTCCACTTT. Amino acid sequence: CASTRGGTESPLHF.

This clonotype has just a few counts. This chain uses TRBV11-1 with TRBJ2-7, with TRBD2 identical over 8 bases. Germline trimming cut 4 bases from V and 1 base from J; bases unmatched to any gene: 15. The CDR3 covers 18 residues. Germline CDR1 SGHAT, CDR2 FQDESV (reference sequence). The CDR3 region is CASSSLGGGTELSYEQYF. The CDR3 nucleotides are TGTGCCAGCAGCTCGTTGGGCGGGGGGACTGAACTTTCCTACGAGCAGTACTTC.

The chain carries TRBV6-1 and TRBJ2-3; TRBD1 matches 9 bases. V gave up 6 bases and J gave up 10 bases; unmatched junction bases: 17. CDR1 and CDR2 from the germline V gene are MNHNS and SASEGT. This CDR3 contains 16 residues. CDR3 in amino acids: CASSKPGTGTLAAQYF. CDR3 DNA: TGTGCCAGCAGCAAACCAGGGACAGGGACTTTGGCTGCGCAGTATTTT.

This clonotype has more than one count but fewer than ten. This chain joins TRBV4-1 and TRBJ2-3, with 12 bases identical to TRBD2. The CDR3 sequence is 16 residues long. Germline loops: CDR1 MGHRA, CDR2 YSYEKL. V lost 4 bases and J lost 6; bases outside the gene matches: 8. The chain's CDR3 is CASSLTPSGGVDTQYF. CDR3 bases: TGCGCCAGCAGCCTAACTCCTAGCGGGGGGGTGGATACGCAGTATTTT.